This entry lists 13 T cell receptor beta chains sequenced from one sample in a study of tumor and adjacent non-tumor tissue in lung cancer. This sample's RNA came from whole unsorted tissue. Three rounds of nested PCR, following a modified ARM-PCR protocol, produced the TCRbeta library. MiXCR was run by TCRdb on the multiplex PCR reads, yielding one entry per CDR3 protein. In the table there are about 93,000 distinct CDR3 sequences, about 72% of which are singletons. Sequences were obtained from lung tumor tissue. The origin of the receptors is a man in his fifties or sixties with non-small cell lung cancer.

This chain joins TRBV14 and TRBJ1-2; D call uncertain. Germline loops: CDR1 SGHDN, CDR2 FVKESK. V was clipped by 10 bases and J by 4 bases, with 16 bases between them. The CDR3 contains 13 residues. This CDR3 is CANSQDRIYGYTF. Here the CDR3 DNA reads TGTGCCAACAGTCAAGATCGGATCTATGGCTACACCTTC.

This clonotype was detected only a few times. The rearrangement uses TRBV4-3 and TRBJ2-4; D is possibly TRBD2 (5 bases). Germline loops: CDR1 LGHNA, CDR2 YSLEER. The CDR3 is made up of 13 amino acids. V lost 5 bases, J lost 10 bases, and 15 bases lay in between. The CDR3 spells CASSSNSGGIQYF. DNA of the CDR3: TGCGCCAGCAGCTCTAACAGTGGAGGAATTCAGTACTTC.

This clonotype was recorded a few times. Because the CDR3 is missing its conserved closing phenylalanine or tryptophan, this is likely a read error. The limits of the CDR3 on the DNA are not certain, so only TCRdb's listed CDR3 is given. The chain has TRBV11-2 and TRBJ2-5; TRBD2, the table's D call, lacks a check against the DNA. Germline CDR1 reads SGHAT; CDR2 reads FQNNGV. The CDR3 length equals 15 residues, ends included. The CDR3 spells CASSLGGSVQETQYL.

With regard to this clonotype: A much larger clone differs by one base, so this may be a read error. The chain employs TRBV6-2 or TRBV6-3 and TRBJ2-7; D is perhaps TRBD1 or TRBD2 (5 bases each). The CDR3 has 14 residues. Germline CDR1 reads MNHEY; CDR2 reads SVGEGT. V was pared by 4 bases and J by 10 bases, with 20 bases between. The CDR3 region has the DNA TGTGCCAGCAGTTCCGAGGGGCAGCGCGAGAAACAGTACTTC. It specifies CASSSEGQREKQYF.

As for this clonotype: A much larger clonotype is one base distant, so this may be a read error. The CDR3 DNA reads as TGTGCCAGCAGTGCAATGGGACACCCGGAATACTTC. Amino acids: CASSAMGHPEYF. The chain uses TRBV28 and TRBJ2-7, with D tentatively TRBD1 (6 bases). With 5 bases removed from V and 13 bases from J, the gap between germline ends came to 18 bases. The germline gives CDR1 MDHEN, CDR2 SYDVKM. The CDR3 loop spans 12 amino acids.

Details on this clonotype: One end of the junction fails to match germline, which may point to a read error. The CDR3 region has the DNA TGTGCCATCAGTGACCCAAACAGGGGTGGATATGGTTACACCTTC. Translation gives CAISDPNRGGYGYTF. This sequence joins TRBV24-1 and TRBJ1-2; 7 nucleotides agree with TRBD1. Per germline, CDR1 KGHDR and CDR2 SFDVKD. The CDR3 is 15 residues long.

This clonotype was recorded a few times. A clone one base away is much larger, so this may be a read error. The V and J genes are TRBV5-6 and TRBJ2-5; possible D gene TRBD1, 5 bases. Germline CDR1 is SGHDT and CDR2 is YYEEEE. This CDR3 region has 14 residues. Trimming left V 2 bases short and J 4 bases short, with 12 bases between. The CDR3 region has the DNA TGTGCCAGCAGCTTTGGGGCCTGGGGAGAGACCCAGTACTTC. Its protein product is CASSFGAWGETQYF.

J is TRBJ2-1 and V is TRBV11-3; 7 bases align to TRBD2. Germline CDR1 reads SGHNT; CDR2 reads YENEEA. This CDR3 contains 16 residues. V shed 3 bases and J 4 bases; nucleotides not matched to a gene: 9. The CDR3 bases are TGTGCCAGCAGCTTCTTGCTAGCGGTGTCATACAATGAGCAGTTCTTC. Translated: CASSFLLAVSYNEQFF.

This clonotype was recorded many times. The chain uses TRBV20-1 and TRBJ2-5, with a weak D call TRBD2 (6 bases). The CDR3 covers 13 residues. Between the trimmed V and J ends, which lost 6 bases and 3 bases, there was a span of 14 bases. Looked up from germline, CDR1 is DFQATT and CDR2 is SNEGSKA (reference sequence). CDR3 nucleotide sequence: TGCAGTGCCTACCGGGGACTTAAAGAGACCCAGTACTTC. Translated: CSAYRGLKETQYF.

V usage is TRBV6-5 and J usage is TRBJ2-7; the D is unclear. Trimming took 2 bases from V and 4 from J, leaving 9 bases between them. This CDR3 has 13 residues. Germline V gives CDR1 MNHEY, CDR2 SVGAGI. The CDR3 DNA follows: TGTGCCAGCAGTTACAGTCTAGATTACGAGCAGTACTTC. Amino acids: CASSYSLDYEQYF.

Regarding this clonotype: One end of the junction is discordant with germline, which a read error may explain. The chain employs TRBV4-3 and TRBJ1-4; D is perhaps TRBD1 (6 bases). Germline V gene sequence: CDR1 LGHNA, CDR2 YSLEER. The CDR3 is made up of 15 amino acids. The CDR3 sequence is CASSQSGTHNGKLFF. The CDR3 nucleotides read TGCGCCAGCAGTCAATCGGGGACACATAATGGAAAACTGTTTTTT.

This clonotype has just a few counts. One end of the junction does not line up with germline, which may come from a read error. The chain links TRBV28 to TRBJ2-7; TRBD2 might be the D (6 bases). CDR1 is MDHEN and CDR2 is SYDVKM in the germline V gene. The CDR3 is made up of 14 amino acids. The DNA of the CDR3 is TGTGCCAGCATCGAGGGACTGCGCTCCTACGAGCGGTACTTC. This sequence encodes CASIEGLRSYERYF.

On this clonotype itself: At one of its ends the junction is not consistent with the germline gene, which may arise from a read error. This rearrangement joins TRBV11-2 to TRBJ2-1; TRBD2 is a possible D gene (5 bases). CDR1 and CDR2 (germline): SGHAT, FQNNGV. The CDR3 consists of 16 residues. CDR3 protein: CAGSPPRRSSHDEQFF. In DNA form, the CDR3 reads TGTGCCGGCAGCCCCCCCCGGAGGAGCTCCCACGATGAGCAGTTCTTC.